The clone carrying this T cell receptor (beta chain) was counted between two and nine times. The antigen remains undetermined. Looked up from germline, CDR1 is LNHNV and CDR2 is YYDKDF (reference sequence). Trimming cost V 0 bases and J 2 bases; bases outside gene matches: 6. The CDR3 has 16 amino acids. This sample is drawn from a study of T-cell memory formation after mild COVID-19. Study-wide findings and caveats: CD4+ contracting clones were mainly CM and EM; CD8+ ones, EMRA.

TCRdb passed the 5' RACE reads through MiXCR, listing each CDR3 protein once. The sample consists of approximately 440,000 distinct CDR3 sequences, 15% to 20% of them appearing once. V gene TRBV15 combines with J gene TRBJ1-1; 7 bases match TRBD1. The receptor's source is an adult woman who had mild COVID-19 (a few samples of this study predate the infection). Cell type and time point are not known. Sample: PBMCs or a T cell subset sorted from them (not recorded which). The CDR3 sequence is CATSRDWDRDNTEAFF. CDR3 nucleotide sequence: TGTGCCACCAGCAGAGATTGGGACAGAGACAACACTGAAGCTTTCTTT.